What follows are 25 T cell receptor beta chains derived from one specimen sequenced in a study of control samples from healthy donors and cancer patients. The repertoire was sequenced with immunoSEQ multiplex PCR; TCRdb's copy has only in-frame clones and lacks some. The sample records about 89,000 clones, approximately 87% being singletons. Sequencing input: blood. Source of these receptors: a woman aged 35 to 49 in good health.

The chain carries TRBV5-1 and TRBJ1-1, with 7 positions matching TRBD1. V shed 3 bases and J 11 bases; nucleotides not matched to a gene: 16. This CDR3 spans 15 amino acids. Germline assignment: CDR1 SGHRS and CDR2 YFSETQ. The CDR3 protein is CASSSETGHGGNAFF. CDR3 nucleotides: TGCGCCAGCAGCTCGGAGACAGGGCACGGAGGAAACGCTTTCTTT.

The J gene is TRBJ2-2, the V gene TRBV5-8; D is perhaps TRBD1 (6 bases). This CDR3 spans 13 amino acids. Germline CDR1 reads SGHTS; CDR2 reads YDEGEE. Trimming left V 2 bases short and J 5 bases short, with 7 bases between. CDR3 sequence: CASSFRGTGELFF. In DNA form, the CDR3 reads TGTGCCAGCAGCTTCAGGGGAACCGGGGAGCTGTTTTTT.

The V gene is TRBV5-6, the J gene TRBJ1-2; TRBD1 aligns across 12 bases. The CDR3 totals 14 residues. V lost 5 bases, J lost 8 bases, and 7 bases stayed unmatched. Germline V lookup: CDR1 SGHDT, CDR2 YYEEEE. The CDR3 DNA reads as TGTGCCAGCAGGGGATCCGGGACAGGGGGCGGCTACACCTTC. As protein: CASRGSGTGGGYTF.

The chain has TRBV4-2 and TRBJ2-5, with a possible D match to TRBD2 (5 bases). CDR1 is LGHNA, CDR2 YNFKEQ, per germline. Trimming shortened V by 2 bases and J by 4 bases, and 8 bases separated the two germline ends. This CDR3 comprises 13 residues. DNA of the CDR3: TGTGCCAGCAGCCAATTCCGGGGAGAGACCCAGTACTTC. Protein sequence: CASSQFRGETQYF.

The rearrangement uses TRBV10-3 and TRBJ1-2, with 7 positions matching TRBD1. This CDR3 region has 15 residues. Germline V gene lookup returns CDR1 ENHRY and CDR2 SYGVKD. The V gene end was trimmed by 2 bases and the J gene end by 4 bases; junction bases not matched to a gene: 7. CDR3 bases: TGTGCCATCAGTGAGACAGGGGATTTGGCCTATGGCTACACCTTC. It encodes CAISETGDLAYGYTF.

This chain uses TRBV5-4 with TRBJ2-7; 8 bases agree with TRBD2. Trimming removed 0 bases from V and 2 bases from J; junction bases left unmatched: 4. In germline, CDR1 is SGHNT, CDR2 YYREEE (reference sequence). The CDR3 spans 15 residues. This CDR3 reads CASSLVAGGTYEQYF. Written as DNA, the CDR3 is TGTGCCAGCAGCTTGGTGGCGGGGGGCACCTACGAGCAGTACTTC.

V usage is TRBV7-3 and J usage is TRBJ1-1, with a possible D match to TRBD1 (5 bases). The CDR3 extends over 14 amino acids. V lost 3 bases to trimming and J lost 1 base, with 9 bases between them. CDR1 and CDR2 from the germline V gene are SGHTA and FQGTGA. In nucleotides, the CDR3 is TGTGCCAGCAGCTTCCTAGGACAGAACACTGAAGCTTTCTTT. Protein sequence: CASSFLGQNTEAFF.

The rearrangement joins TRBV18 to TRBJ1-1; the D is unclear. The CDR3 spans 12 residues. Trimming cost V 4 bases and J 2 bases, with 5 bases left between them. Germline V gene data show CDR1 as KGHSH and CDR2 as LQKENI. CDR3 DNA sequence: TGTGCCAGCTCACTTACAAACACTGAAGCTTTCTTT. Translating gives CASSLTNTEAFF.

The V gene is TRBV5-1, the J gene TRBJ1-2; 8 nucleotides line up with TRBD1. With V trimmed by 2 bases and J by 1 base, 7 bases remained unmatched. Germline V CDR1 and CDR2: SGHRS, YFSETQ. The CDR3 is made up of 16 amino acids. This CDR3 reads CASSFGPRGRNYGYTF. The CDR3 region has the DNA TGCGCCAGCAGCTTCGGCCCCAGGGGGCGTAACTATGGCTACACCTTC.

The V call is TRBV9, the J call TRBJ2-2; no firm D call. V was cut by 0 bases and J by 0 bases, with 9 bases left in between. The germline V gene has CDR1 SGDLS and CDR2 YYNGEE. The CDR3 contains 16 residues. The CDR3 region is CASSVVTPANTGELFF. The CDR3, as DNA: TGTGCCAGCAGCGTAGTAACTCCCGCGAACACCGGGGAGCTGTTTTTT.

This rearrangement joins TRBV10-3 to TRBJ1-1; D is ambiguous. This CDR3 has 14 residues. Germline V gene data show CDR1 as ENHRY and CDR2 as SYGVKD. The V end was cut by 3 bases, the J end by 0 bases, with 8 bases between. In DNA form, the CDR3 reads TGTGCCATCAGTGATGAACAATTGAACACTGAAGCTTTCTTT. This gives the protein CAISDEQLNTEAFF.

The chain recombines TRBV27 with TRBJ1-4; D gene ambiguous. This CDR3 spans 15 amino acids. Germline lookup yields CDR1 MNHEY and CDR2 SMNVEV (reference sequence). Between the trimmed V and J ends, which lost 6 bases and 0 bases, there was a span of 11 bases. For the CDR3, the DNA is TGTGCCAGCAGACTGACGCCGGCAACTAATGAAAAACTGTTTTTT. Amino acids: CASRLTPATNEKLFF.

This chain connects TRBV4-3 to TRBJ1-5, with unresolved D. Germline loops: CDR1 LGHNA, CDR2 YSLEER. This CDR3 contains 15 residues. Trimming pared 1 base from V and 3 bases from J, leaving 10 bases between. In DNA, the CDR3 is TGCGCCAGCAGCCAAGTGTACGGGGACAATCAGCCCCAGCATTTT. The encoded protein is CASSQVYGDNQPQHF.

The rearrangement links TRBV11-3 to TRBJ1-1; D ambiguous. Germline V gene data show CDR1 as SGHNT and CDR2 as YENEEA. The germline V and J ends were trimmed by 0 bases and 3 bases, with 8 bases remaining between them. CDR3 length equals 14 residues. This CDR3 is CASSLDQSHTEAFF. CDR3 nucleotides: TGTGCCAGCAGCTTAGATCAGAGCCACACTGAAGCTTTCTTT. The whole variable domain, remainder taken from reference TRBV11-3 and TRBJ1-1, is EAGVVQSPRYKIIEKKQPVAFWCNPISGHNTLYWYLQNLGQGPELLIRYENEEAVDDSQLPKDRFSAERLKGVDSTLKIQPAELGDSAVYLCASSLDQSHTEAFFGQGTRLTVV.

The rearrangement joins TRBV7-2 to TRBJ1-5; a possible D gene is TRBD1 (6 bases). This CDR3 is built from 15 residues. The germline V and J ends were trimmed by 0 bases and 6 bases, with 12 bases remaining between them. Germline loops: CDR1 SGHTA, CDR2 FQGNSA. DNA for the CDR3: TGTGCCAGCAGCTTAGCCAGGGGTCAGGGTCAGCCCCAGCATTTT. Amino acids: CASSLARGQGQPQHF.

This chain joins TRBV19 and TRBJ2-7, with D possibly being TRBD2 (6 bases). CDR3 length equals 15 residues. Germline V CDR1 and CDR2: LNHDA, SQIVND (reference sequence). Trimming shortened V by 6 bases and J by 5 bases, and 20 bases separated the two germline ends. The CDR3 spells CASSLGMAGIDEQYF. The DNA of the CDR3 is TGTGCCAGTAGCCTGGGAATGGCGGGGATCGACGAGCAGTACTTC. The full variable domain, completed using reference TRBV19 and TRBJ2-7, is DGGITQSPKYLFRKEGQNVTLSCEQNLNHDAMYWYRQDPGQGLRLIYYSQIVNDFQKGDIAEGYSVSREKKESFPLTVTSAQKNPTAFYLCASSLGMAGIDEQYFGPGTRLTVT.

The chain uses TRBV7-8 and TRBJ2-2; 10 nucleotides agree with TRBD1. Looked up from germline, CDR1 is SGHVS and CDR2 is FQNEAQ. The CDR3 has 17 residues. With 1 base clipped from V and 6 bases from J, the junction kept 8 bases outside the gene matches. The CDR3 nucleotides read TGTGCCAGCAGCTTAGGAACTCCGGGACAGGGGCCCGGGGAGCTGTTTTTT. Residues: CASSLGTPGQGPGELFF.

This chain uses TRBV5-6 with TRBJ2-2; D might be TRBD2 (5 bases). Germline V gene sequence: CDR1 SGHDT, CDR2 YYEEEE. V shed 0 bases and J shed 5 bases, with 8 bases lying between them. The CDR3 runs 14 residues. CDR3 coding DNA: TGTGCCAGCAGCTTGGGAGGGCGGACCGGGGAGCTGTTTTTT. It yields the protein CASSLGGRTGELFF.

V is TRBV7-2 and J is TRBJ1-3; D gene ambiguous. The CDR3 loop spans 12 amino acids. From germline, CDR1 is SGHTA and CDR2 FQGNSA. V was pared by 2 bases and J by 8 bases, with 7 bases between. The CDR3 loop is CASSLIGDTIYF. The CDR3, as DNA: TGTGCCAGCAGCTTAATCGGTGACACCATATATTTT.

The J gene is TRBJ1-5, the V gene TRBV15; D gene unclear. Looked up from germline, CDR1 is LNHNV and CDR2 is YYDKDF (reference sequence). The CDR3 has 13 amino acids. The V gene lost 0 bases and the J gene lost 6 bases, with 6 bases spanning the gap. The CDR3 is CATSRDQIQPQHF. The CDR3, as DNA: TGTGCCACCAGCAGAGACCAGATTCAGCCCCAGCATTTT. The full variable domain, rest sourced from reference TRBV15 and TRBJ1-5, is DAMVIQNPRYQVTQFGKPVTLSCSQTLNHNVMYWYQQKSSQAPKLLFHYYDKDFNNEADTPDNFQSRRPNTSFCFLDIRSPGLGDTAMYLCATSRDQIQPQHFGDGTRLSIL.

The CDR3 is CAISPGYGYTF. The CDR3 DNA reads as TGTGCCATCAGTCCGGGATATGGCTACACCTTC. The chain couples TRBV10-3 to TRBJ1-2; D ambiguous. This CDR3 contains 11 residues. V shed 5 bases and J shed 5 bases, with 6 bases lying between them. CDR1 and CDR2 (germline): ENHRY, SYGVKD.

For the CDR3, the DNA is TGTGCCACGTACAGTGATGAGCAGTTCTTC. It codes for CATYSDEQFF. The chain is built from TRBV6-5 and TRBJ2-1, with D unclear. The CDR3 spans 10 residues. The V end was cut by 10 bases, the J end by 8 bases, with 9 bases between. Germline V lookup: CDR1 MNHEY, CDR2 SVGAGI.

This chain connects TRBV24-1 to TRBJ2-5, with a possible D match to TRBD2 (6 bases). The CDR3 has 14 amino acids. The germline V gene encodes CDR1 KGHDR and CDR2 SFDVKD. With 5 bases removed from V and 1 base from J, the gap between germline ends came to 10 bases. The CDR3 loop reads CATSVGGTQETQYF. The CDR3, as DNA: TGTGCCACCAGTGTCGGGGGTACCCAAGAGACCCAGTACTTC.

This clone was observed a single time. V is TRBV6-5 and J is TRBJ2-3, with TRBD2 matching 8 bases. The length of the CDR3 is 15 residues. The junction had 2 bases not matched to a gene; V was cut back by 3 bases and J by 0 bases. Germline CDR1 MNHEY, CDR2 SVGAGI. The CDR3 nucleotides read TGTGCCAGCAGTTATCGGGGGGGCAGCACAGATACGCAGTATTTT. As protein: CASSYRGGSTDTQYF.

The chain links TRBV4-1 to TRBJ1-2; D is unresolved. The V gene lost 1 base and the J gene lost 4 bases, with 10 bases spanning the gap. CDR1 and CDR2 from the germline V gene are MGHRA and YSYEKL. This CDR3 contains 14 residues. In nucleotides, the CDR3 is TGCGCCAGCAGCCAAGGGGGTCAGCGCTATGGCTACACCTTC. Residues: CASSQGGQRYGYTF.